The entry below describes one T cell receptor beta chain. This specimen belongs to a study of T cell changes during pregnancy in multiple sclerosis. The germline V gene encodes CDR1 SGHVS and CDR2 FQNEAQ. Trimming cost V 4 bases and J 0 bases; bases outside gene matches: 3. The CDR3 is 15 residues long. Here immunoSEQ multiplex PCR was the method, and the copy in TCRdb shows in-frame clones only, minus some. The sample lists approximately 45,000 clones, about 90% occurring once. V and J are TRBV7-8 and TRBJ2-1; 7 positions match TRBD2. The origin of this receptor is a female donor in good health, enrolled as a control in a pregnancy study. Here the sequenced sample was CD4+ T cells from peripheral blood mononuclear cells, taken in the second trimester of pregnancy. The CDR3 nucleotides read TGTGCCAGCAGCTGGGGGGGTAGCTCCTACAATGAGCAGTTCTTC. It specifies CASSWGGSSYNEQFF.